This T cell receptor beta chain was found in a study of shared clonotypes between healthy human individuals. Study-level background: The composition of the donors was two women and a few men aged 18 to 49.

Of note for this clone: Its antigen remains unknown. A read error likely explains this, since a far larger clone differs by one base.

The CDR3 extends over 13 amino acids. CDR1 and CDR2 (germline): KGHSH, LQKENI. Sequencing was performed with immunoSEQ multiplex PCR; in TCRdb, only in-frame clones are kept and a portion is missing. The profile shows roughly 1 million clones, about 70% of them singletons. Overall study findings and caveats: Only blood underwent sampling, and tissue repertoires likely differ.

Sequencing input: memory CD4+ T cells sorted from blood. Regarding subset: CD45RA-negative fraction. The TCR comes from a man between 18 and 35 years old in good health. The V call is TRBV18, the J call TRBJ1-5; D unclear. CDR3 nucleotide sequence: TGTGCCAGCTCACCAAATCAGAATCAGCTCCAGCATTTT. Amino acids: CASSPNQNQLQHF.